The entry below gives a single TCR beta chain sequence along with its context. These data belong to a study of shared clonotypes between healthy human individuals. The table came from immunoSEQ multiplex PCR; TCRdb's copy has only in-frame clones and leaves some out. Here the sample spans 850,000 to 1,200,000 clones, more than 65% being singletons. The CDR3 sequence is 17 residues long. The V gene end was trimmed by 0 bases and the J gene end by 9 bases; junction bases not matched to a gene: 12. Looked up from germline, CDR1 is WSHSY and CDR2 is SAAADI. Material: memory CD4+ T cells sorted from blood. Subset specified: CD45RA-negative fraction. The sequence was collected from a man aged 18 to 29 in good health. The J gene is TRBJ2-1, the V gene TRBV10-2; 9 bases fit TRBD1. CDR3 amino acids: CASSESTRDRVYGEQFF. CDR3 DNA sequence: TGCGCCAGCAGTGAGTCGACTCGGGACAGGGTGTACGGTGAGCAGTTCTTC.